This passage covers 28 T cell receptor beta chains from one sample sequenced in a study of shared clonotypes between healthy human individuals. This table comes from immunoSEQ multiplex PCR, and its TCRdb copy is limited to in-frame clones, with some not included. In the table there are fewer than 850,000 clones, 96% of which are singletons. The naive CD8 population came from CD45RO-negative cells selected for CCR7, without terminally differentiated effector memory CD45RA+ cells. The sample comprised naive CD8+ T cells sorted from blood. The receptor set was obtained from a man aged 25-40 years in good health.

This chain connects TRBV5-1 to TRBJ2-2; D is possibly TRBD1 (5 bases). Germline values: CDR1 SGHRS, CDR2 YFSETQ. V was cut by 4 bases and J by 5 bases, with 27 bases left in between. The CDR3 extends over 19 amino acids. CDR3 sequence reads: CASSPESGFVRVGTGELFF. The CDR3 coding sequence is TGCGCCAGCAGCCCCGAATCAGGGTTTGTTCGTGTGGGTACCGGGGAGCTGTTTTTT.

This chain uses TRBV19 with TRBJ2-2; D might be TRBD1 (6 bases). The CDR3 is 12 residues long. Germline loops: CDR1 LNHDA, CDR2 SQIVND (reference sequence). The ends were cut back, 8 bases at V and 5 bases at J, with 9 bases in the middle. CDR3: CASLQGTGELFF. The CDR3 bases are TGTGCCAGTCTACAGGGTACCGGGGAGCTGTTTTTT.

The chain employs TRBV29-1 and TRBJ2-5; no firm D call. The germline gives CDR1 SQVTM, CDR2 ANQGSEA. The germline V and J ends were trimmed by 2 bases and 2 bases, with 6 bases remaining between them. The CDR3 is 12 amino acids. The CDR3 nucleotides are TGCAGCGTTGAATTCGTGCAAGAGACCCAGTACTTC. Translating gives CSVEFVQETQYF.

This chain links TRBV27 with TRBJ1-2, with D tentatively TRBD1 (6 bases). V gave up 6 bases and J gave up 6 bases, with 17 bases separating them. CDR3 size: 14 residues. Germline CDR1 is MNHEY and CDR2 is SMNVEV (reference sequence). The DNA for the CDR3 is TGTGCCAGCAGCCCCCTCAGGGGCAGGCATGGCTACACCTTC. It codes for CASSPLRGRHGYTF.

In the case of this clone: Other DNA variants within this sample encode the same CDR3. CDR3 nucleotides: TGTGCCAGCAGCTTAGACAGGGCCTACGAGCAGTACTTC. Residues: CASSLDRAYEQYF. The chain carries TRBV7-9 and TRBJ2-7; D possibly corresponds to TRBD1 (6 bases). Germline-derived CDR1 and CDR2 are SEHNR and FQNEAQ (reference sequence). Trimming stripped 1 base from V and 2 bases from J, with 6 bases between. The CDR3 runs 13 residues.

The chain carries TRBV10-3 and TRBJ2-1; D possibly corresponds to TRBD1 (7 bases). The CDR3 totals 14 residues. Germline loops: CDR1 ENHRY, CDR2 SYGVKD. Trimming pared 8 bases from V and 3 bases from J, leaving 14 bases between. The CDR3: CAIEDRRDYNEQFF. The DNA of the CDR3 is TGTGCCATCGAGGACAGGCGGGACTACAATGAGCAGTTCTTC.

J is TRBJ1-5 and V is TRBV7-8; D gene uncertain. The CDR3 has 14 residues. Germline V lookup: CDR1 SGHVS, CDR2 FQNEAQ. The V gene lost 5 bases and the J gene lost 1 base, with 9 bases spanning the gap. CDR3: CASSRGASNQPQHF. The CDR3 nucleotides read TGTGCCAGCAGCCGGGGAGCGAGCAATCAGCCCCAGCATTTT.

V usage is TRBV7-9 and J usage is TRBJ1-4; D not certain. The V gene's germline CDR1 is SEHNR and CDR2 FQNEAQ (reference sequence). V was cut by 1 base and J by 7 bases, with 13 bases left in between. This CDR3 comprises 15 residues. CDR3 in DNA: TGTGCCAGCAGCTTAGTTTCGGGCGGAGGTGAAAAACTGTTTTTT. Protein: CASSLVSGGGEKLFF.

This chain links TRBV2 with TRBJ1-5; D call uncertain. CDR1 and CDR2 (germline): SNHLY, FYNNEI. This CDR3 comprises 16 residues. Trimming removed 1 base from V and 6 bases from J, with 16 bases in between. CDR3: CASSEEAGMTIQPQHF. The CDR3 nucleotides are TGTGCCAGCAGTGAAGAGGCTGGGATGACGATTCAGCCCCAGCATTTT.

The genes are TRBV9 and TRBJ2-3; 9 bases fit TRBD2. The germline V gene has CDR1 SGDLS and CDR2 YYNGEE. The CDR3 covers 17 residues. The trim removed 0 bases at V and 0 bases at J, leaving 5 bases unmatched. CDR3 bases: TGTGCCAGCAGCGTAGCTACTAGCGGGTTTAGCACAGATACGCAGTATTTT. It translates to CASSVATSGFSTDTQYF.

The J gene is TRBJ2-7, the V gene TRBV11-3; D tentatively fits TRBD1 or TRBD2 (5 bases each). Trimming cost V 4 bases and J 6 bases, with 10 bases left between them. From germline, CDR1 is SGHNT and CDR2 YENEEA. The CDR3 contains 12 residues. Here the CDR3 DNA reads TGTGCCAGCAGCTCGAGGGACGCCGAGCAGTACTTC. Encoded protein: CASSSRDAEQYF.

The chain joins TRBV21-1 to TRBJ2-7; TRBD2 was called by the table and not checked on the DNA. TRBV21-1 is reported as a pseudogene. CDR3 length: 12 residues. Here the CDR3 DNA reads TGTGCCAGCAGCCCCCAAGCCGGGGGGCAGTACTTC. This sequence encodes CASSPQAGGQYF.

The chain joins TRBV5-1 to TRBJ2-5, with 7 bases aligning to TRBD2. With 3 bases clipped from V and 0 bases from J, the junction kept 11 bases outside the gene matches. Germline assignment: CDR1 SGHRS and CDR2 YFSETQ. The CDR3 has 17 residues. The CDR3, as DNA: TGCGCCAGCAGCTGGGAGGGACTTAACGCGTACCAAGAGACCCAGTACTTC. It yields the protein CASSWEGLNAYQETQYF.

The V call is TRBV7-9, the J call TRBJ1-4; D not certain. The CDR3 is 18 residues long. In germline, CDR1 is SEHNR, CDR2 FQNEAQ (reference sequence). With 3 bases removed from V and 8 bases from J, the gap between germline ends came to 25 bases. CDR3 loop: CASSLVGINRDKKEKLFF. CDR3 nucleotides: TGTGCCAGCAGCTTGGTGGGAATTAACCGGGATAAAAAGGAAAAACTGTTTTTT.

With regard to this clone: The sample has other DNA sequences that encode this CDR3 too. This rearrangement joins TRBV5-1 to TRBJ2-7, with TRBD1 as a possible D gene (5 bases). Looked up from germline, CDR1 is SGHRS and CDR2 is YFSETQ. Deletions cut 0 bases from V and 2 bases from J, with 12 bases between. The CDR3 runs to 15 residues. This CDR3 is CASSLGQTNTYEQYF. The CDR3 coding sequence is TGCGCCAGCAGCTTGGGACAGACCAATACCTACGAGCAGTACTTC.

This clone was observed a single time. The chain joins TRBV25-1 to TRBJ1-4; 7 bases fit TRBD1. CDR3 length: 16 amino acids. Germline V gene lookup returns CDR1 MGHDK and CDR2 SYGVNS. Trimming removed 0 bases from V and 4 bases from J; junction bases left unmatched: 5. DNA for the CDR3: TGTGCCAGCAGTGAATATATCGGGACAGTTAATGAAAAACTGTTTTTT. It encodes CASSEYIGTVNEKLFF.

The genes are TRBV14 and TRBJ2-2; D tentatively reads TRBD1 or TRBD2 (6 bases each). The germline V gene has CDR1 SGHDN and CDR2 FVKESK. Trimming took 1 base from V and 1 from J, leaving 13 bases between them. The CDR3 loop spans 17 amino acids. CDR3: CASSQVHGGWNTGELFF. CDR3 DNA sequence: TGTGCCAGCAGCCAAGTTCACGGGGGCTGGAACACCGGGGAGCTGTTTTTT.

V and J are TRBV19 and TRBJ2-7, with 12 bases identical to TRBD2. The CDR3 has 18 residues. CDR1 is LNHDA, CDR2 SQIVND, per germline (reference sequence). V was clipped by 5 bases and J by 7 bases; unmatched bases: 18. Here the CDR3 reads CASSPSELAGGDLREQYF. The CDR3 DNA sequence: TGTGCCAGTAGTCCCAGTGAGCTAGCGGGAGGGGACCTACGAGAGCAGTACTTC.

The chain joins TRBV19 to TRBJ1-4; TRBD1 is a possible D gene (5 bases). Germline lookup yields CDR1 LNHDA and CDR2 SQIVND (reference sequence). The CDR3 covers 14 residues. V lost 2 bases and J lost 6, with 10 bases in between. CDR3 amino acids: CASSIPDSYEKLFF. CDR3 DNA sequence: TGTGCCAGTAGTATACCCGACAGCTATGAAAAACTGTTTTTT.

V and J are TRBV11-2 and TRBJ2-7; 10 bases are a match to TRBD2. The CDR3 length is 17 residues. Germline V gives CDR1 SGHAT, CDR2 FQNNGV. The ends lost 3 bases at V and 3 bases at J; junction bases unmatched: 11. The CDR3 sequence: CASSFLAGVSNYYEQYF. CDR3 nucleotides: TGTGCCAGCAGCTTCCTAGCGGGAGTATCGAACTACTACGAGCAGTACTTC.

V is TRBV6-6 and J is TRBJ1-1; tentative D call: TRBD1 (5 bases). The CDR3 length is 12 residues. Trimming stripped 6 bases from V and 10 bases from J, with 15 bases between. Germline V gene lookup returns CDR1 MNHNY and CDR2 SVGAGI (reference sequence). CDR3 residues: CASRDFREIAFF. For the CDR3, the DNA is TGTGCCAGCAGGGACTTCAGGGAGATAGCTTTCTTT.

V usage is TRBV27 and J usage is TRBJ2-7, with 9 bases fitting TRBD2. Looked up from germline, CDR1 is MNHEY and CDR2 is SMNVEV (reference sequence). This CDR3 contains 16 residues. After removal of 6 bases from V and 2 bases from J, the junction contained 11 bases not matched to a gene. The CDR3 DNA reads TGTGCCAGCAGGACCCGTTCTAGCGGGAAAACCTACGAGCAGTACTTC. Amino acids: CASRTRSSGKTYEQYF.

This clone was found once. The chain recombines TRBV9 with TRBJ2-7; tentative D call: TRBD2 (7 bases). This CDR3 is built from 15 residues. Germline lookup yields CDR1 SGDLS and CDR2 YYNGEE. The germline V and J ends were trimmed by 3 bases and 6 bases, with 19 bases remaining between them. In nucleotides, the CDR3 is TGTGCCAGCAGCGAGTCGGACAGCGGGATTACCGAGCAGTACTTC. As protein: CASSESDSGITEQYF.

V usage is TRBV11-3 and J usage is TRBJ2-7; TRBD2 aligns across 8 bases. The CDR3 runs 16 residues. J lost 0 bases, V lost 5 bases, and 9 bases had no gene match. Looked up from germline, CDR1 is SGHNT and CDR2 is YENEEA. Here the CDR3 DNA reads TGTGCCAGCAGCAGTACCTCCGGGAGGGACTCCTACGAGCAGTACTTC. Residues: CASSSTSGRDSYEQYF.

DNA for the CDR3: TGTGCCAGCAGTTACTCAGGGAGACACAATGAGCAGTTCTTC. Encoded protein: CASSYSGRHNEQFF. The rearrangement joins TRBV6-5 to TRBJ2-1; a weak D match, TRBD2 (5 bases). The CDR3 runs 14 residues. The V end was cut by 0 bases, the J end by 5 bases, with 8 bases between. CDR1 is MNHEY and CDR2 is SVGAGI in the germline V gene.

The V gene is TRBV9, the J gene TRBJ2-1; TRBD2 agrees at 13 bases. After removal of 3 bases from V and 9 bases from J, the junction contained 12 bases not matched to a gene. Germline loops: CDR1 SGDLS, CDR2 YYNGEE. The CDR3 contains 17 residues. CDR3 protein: CASSAITSGRAMGEQFF. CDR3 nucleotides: TGTGCCAGCAGCGCGATAACTAGCGGGAGGGCCATGGGTGAGCAGTTCTTC.

CDR3 DNA: TGCAGCGTTGATCTGGGTAGGGGCACAGATACGCAGTATTTT. Translating it yields CSVDLGRGTDTQYF. The chain links TRBV29-1 to TRBJ2-3; unclear D gene. CDR1 and CDR2 (germline): SQVTM, ANQGSEA. This CDR3 region has 14 residues. The ends were cut back, 3 bases at V and 1 base at J, with 11 bases in the middle.

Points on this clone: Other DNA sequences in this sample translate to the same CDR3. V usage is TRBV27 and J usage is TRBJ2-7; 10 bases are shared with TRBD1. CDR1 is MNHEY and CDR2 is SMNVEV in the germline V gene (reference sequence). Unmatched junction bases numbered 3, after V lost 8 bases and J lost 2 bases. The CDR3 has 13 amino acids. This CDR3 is CASRDRGTYEQYF. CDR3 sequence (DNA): TGTGCCAGCCGGGACAGGGGAACCTACGAGCAGTACTTC.